This TCR beta chain was recorded in a study of CD8 T cells in Susac syndrome. RNA amounts of roughly 0.5 to 1 ug underwent reverse transcription with random hexamers. One entry per CDR3 protein, called by TCRdb with MiXCR from the immunoSEQ multiplex PCR reads. The sample shows about 210,000 distinct CDR3 sequences, about 95% of them seen only once. The receptor was isolated from a human donor with multiple sclerosis. The sequenced sample consisted of CD4+ T cells from PBMCs.

The CDR3: CASRLAGESGANVLTF. CDR3 sequence (DNA): TGTGCCAGCAGGCTAGCGGGGGAATCCGGGGCCAACGTCCTGACTTTC. This chain links TRBV28 with TRBJ2-6; 10 bases map to TRBD2. The CDR3 totals 16 residues. Germline assignment: CDR1 MDHEN and CDR2 SYDVKM. Unmatched junction bases numbered 6, after V lost 6 bases and J lost 4 bases.